The rows below give T cell receptor beta chains drawn from one sample of a study of blood T cells in healthy people across ages. TCRdb re-called the 5' RACE reads with MiXCR, one entry per CDR3 protein. In the table there are some 1.5 million distinct CDR3 sequences, 28% of which are singletons. Sample: blood. The origin of the receptors is a woman in her twenties or thirties in good health. Both conserved end residues are part of each CDR3. The D gene is left open where the match is weak. Expanded clones are given a class, and other clones once, few, many or no size at all.

clone_size j_call v_call d_call cdr3_nt cdr3_aa
- TRBJ2-7 TRBV20-1 TRBD2 TGCAGTGTAGTAGCGGGGGGGGGCCGCTCCTACAATGAGCAGTACTTC CSVVAGGGRSYNEQYF
- TRBJ2-5 TRBV18 - TGTGCCAGCTCACCACCTTTGAGAAGCCTTACCCAGTACTTC CASSPPLRSLTQYF
- TRBJ2-3 TRBV6-1 TRBD2 TGTGCCAGCGCTGAAGGGACTAGCTCGATCAGCACAGATACGCAGTATTTT CASAEGTSSISTDTQYF
- TRBJ1-1 TRBV4-3 - TGCGCCAGCAGCCAAGATCTGGGGGATCGGACTGAAGCTTTCTTT CASSQDLGDRTEAFF
- TRBJ2-1 TRBV6-2/TRBV6-3 - TGTGCCAGCAGTTCCCTGCCCCTAGCGAACAATGAGCAGTTCTTC CASSSLPLANNEQFF
many TRBJ2-6 TRBV20-1 TRBD1 TGCAGTGCTAGTCCCGGACAGGACTCTGGGGCCAACGTCCTGACTTTC CSASPGQDSGANVLTF
- TRBJ2-5 TRBV6-2/TRBV6-3 - TGTGCCAGCAGTTACTCATCTAGCACTGAGACCCAGTACTTC CASSYSSSTETQYF
- TRBJ2-7 TRBV10-3 - TGTGCCATCAGCCTAGGGACGGGCGGGCAGTACTTC CAISLGTGGQYF
- TRBJ2-7 TRBV10-3 - TGTGCCATCATTGAAGACGTAGACATATACGAGCAGTACTTC CAIIEDVDIYEQYF
- TRBJ2-1 TRBV7-8 TRBD2 TGTGCCAGCAGCTCCCTCTTAGGGAGCGGGAGGGTCAATGAGCAGTTCTTC CASSSLLGSGRVNEQFF
many TRBJ1-2 TRBV5-5 - TGTGCCAGCAGCGATCGGAGGGGAGATGGCTACACCTTC CASSDRRGDGYTF
- TRBJ2-7 TRBV2 - TGTGCCAGCGGACCACAGGGACTCGGTGTCTACGAGCAGTACTTC CASGPQGLGVYEQYF
few TRBJ1-2 TRBV18 - TGTGCCAGCTCACGGACAACCAGCAACTATGGCTACACCTTC CASSRTTSNYGYTF
- TRBJ2-7 TRBV20-1 - TGCAGTGCTAGTTTTCTTTACGAGCGGTACTTC CSASFLYERYF
- TRBJ1-2 TRBV6-6 - TGTGCCAGCAGCTACACAGGGATTGGGTATGGCTACACCTTC CASSYTGIGYGYTF
many TRBJ1-2 TRBV29-1 TRBD1 TGCAGCGTTCCGGGACAGGGAGATGGCTACACCTTC CSVPGQGDGYTF
- TRBJ1-5 TRBV20-1 TRBD1 TGCAGTGCTGAGGACAGGGGGCTCGGAGGCCAGCCCCAGCATTTT CSAEDRGLGGQPQHF
few TRBJ1-4 TRBV28 TRBD1 TGTGCCAGCAGTCAACAGGGGAACCTTGAAAAACTGTTTTTT CASSQQGNLEKLFF
- TRBJ2-3 TRBV30 TRBD2 TGTGCCTGGAGTCCTAGCGGGCCAGATACGCAGTATTTT CAWSPSGPDTQYF
many TRBJ2-5 TRBV20-1 - TGCAGTGCTCCCCCCCCGTGGGGGGGCTACCAAGAGACCCAGTACTTC CSAPPPWGGYQETQYF
- TRBJ2-5 TRBV5-6 TRBD1 TGTGCCAGCAGCTTGGTGACAGGGGGCGTAGAGACCCAGTACTTC CASSLVTGGVETQYF
few TRBJ2-7 TRBV7-2 - TGTGCCAGCAGCTTAGGACCTCTCCGGGGCTACGAGCAGTACTTC CASSLGPLRGYEQYF
many TRBJ2-5 TRBV15 - TGTGCCACCAGCAGCGACCAATTAACCCAGTACTTC CATSSDQLTQYF
- TRBJ2-3 TRBV28 TRBD2 TGTGCCAGCAGCTACGGGGGGGCCTATACGCAGTATTTT CASSYGGAYTQYF
- TRBJ2-5 TRBV20-1 TRBD2 TGCAGTGCTCCATCAAGGGCTAGCGGGAGGGTAGGAGAGACCCAGTACTTC CSAPSRASGRVGETQYF
- TRBJ2-1 TRBV24-1 TRBD2 TGTGCCACCAGAACCGGGACTAGCGACTGCAATGAGCAGTTCTTC CATRTGTSDCNEQFF
few TRBJ2-5 TRBV6-5 - TGTGCCAGCAGTTACTCTAGGCAGACGGAGACCCAGTACTTC CASSYSRQTETQYF
many TRBJ2-1 TRBV29-1 TRBD1 TGCAGCGGCACCGGGACAGTAGGGAATGAGCAGTTCTTC CSGTGTVGNEQFF
many TRBJ2-4 TRBV6-2/TRBV6-3 TRBD1 TGTGCCAGCAGCCTCTGGGACAGAGGAAACATTCAGTACTTC CASSLWDRGNIQYF
- TRBJ2-1 TRBV9 - TGTGCCAGCAGCGTAGTCGCGGGACCTAACAATGAGCAGTTCTTC CASSVVAGPNNEQFF